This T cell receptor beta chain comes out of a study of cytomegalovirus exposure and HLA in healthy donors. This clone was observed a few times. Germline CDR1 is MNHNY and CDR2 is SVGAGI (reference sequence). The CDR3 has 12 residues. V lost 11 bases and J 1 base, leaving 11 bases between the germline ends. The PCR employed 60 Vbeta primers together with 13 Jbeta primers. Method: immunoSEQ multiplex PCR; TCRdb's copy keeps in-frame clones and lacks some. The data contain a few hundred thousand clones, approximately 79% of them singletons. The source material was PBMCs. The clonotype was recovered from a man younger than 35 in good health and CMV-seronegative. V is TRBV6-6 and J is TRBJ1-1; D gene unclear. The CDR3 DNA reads TGTGCCTGTGTTAGAGGGAACACTGAAGCTTTCTTT. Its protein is CACVRGNTEAFF.